Listed below are T cell receptor beta chains from one sample, sequenced in a study of blood T cell repertoires in COVID-19. The protocol was immunoSEQ multiplex PCR, while the TCRdb copy is restricted to in-frame clones and leaves out a portion. The sample consists of 280,000 or so clones, 87% of them appearing once. Sequencing used PBMCs or T cells enriched from blood (not recorded which). The source of these receptors is a woman aged 40 to 49 who had recovered from COVID-19. Each CDR3 is given with its conserved first and last residue. D genes are given only for firm matches. Clone size is stated in some rows and not others, as once, few, many or a class when expanded.

v_gene	d_gene	j_gene	abundance	CDR3nt	CDR3aa
TRBV6-5	-	TRBJ2-1	-	TGTGCCACCATGGGGTGGGAGAGGAGCAATGAGCAGTTCTTC	CATMGWERSNEQFF
TRBV15	-	TRBJ2-7	-	TGTGCCACCAGCAGAGACAGGGGACGCGAGCAGTACTTC	CATSRDRGREQYF
TRBV16	-	TRBJ2-1	-	TGTGCCAGCAGCCCATTAGATGGAGGGGAGCAGTTCTTC	CASSPLDGGEQFF
TRBV27	-	TRBJ1-4	once	TGTGCCAGCAGTTTTGAGGTTAGTGATGAAAAACTGTTTTTT	CASSFEVSDEKLFF
TRBV20-1	-	TRBJ1-5	-	TGCAGTGCTAGAGCCGATCAGCCCCAGCATTTT	CSARADQPQHF
TRBV24-1	TRBD2	TRBJ2-2	-	TGTGCCACCGGCCGCGGGAGGGCCTCGGACGGGGAGCTGTTTTTT	CATGRGRASDGELFF
TRBV11-3	-	TRBJ2-5	-	TGTGCCAGCAGCCTCGGACTGAGAGGGGAGACCCAGTACTTC	CASSLGLRGETQYF
TRBV18	-	TRBJ1-6	-	TGTGCCAGCTCACCCGCCTCCCTCCGCACGGGGGGTAATTCACCCCTCCACTTT	CASSPASLRTGGNSPLHF
TRBV28	-	TRBJ1-1	-	TGTGCCAGCAGTTTATTGGCAGGCCCCAGGGGCAGGAACACTGAAGCTTTCTTT	CASSLLAGPRGRNTEAFF
TRBV12-3/TRBV12-4	-	TRBJ1-1	-	TGTGCCAGCAGTCGACAGGTATACACTGAAGCTTTCTTT	CASSRQVYTEAFF
TRBV25-1	-	TRBJ1-4	-	TGTGCCAGCAGCCTACAGGGAGGGAAACTGTTTTTT	CASSLQGGKLFF
TRBV9	-	TRBJ2-1	once	TGTGCCAGCACGAACGGGAGAGGCTCCTACAATGAGCAGTTCTTC	CASTNGRGSYNEQFF
TRBV11-2	-	TRBJ2-3	-	TGTGCCAGCAGCTTAGATCTCCCGACAGATACGCAGTATTTT	CASSLDLPTDTQYF
TRBV10-1	TRBD2	TRBJ2-1	-	TGCGCCAGCAGTGAGGGGTCTAGCGGGAGACAGTTCTTC	CASSEGSSGRQFF
TRBV4-1	TRBD1	TRBJ1-6	-	TGCGCCAGCAGCCAAAACAACAGGGGCCGTGGGAATTCACCCCTCCACTTT	CASSQNNRGRGNSPLHF
TRBV27	-	TRBJ2-2	-	TGTGCCAGCAGTTTTTGGGCCGCCGGGGAGCTGTTTTTT	CASSFWAAGELFF
TRBV29-1	-	TRBJ2-1	-	TGCAGCGTTGATCGGGAGATTATTCTCAATGAGCAGTTCTTC	CSVDREIILNEQFF
TRBV27	TRBD2	TRBJ2-7	-	TGTGCCAGCAGTCCTCAGGGACTAGCCTCCTACGAGCAGTACTTC	CASSPQGLASYEQYF
TRBV6-4	TRBD1	TRBJ1-2	-	TGTGCCAGCTTAAGTATAGGACAGGACTATGGCTACACCTTC	CASLSIGQDYGYTF
TRBV28	TRBD1	TRBJ2-7	-	TGTGCCAGCAGTGACAGGGACGAGCAGTACTTC	CASSDRDEQYF
TRBV11-3	-	TRBJ1-1	-	TGTGCCAGCAGTCGAGGGGGAACGAACACTGAAGCTTTCTTT	CASSRGGTNTEAFF
TRBV4-3	TRBD2	TRBJ2-3	-	TGCGCCAGCAGCCAAGAGTCGGGGCGGCCTAGCGGGCCCACAGATACGCAGTATTTT	CASSQESGRPSGPTDTQYF
TRBV6-5	TRBD1	TRBJ1-5	few	TGTGCCAGCGGGGACAGGGGAGGCAATCAGCCCCAGCATTTT	CASGDRGGNQPQHF
TRBV28	-	TRBJ1-1	-	TGCCTAACCTGCGGGGTGGACACTGAAGCTTTCTTT	CLTCGVDTEAFF
TRBV7-2	TRBD2	TRBJ2-1	-	TGTGCCAGCAGCCCCGGGACTAGCGGGAGGGCCCGGCAGTTCTTC	CASSPGTSGRARQFF
TRBV7-8	TRBD1	TRBJ1-4	-	TGTGCCAGCAGCTTAAACAGGGGAGCTAATGAAAAACTGTTTTTT	CASSLNRGANEKLFF
TRBV7-9	TRBD1	TRBJ2-5	few	TGTGCCAGCAGTGGGACAGGGGGCTTAGTAACCCAGTACTTC	CASSGTGGLVTQYF
TRBV6-5	TRBD1	TRBJ1-1	-	TGTGCCAGCAGTTACTCGCGGGGACAGCCGAACACTGAAGCTTTCTTT	CASSYSRGQPNTEAFF
TRBV15	-	TRBJ2-7	-	TGTGCCACCAGCACCAGGGACTCCTACGAGCAGTACTTC	CATSTRDSYEQYF
TRBV6-5	-	TRBJ2-1	-	TGTGCCAGCACGTCTAGTTTCTCCTACAATGAGCAGTTCTTC	CASTSSFSYNEQFF
TRBV29-1	-	TRBJ2-7	once	TGCAGCGCGTCGGCAGGGGCCGAAATCTCCTACGAGCAGTACTTC	CSASAGAEISYEQYF
TRBV25-1	-	TRBJ1-4	-	TGTGCCAGCAGTGAAGATAGACAAACTAATGAAAAACTGTTTTTT	CASSEDRQTNEKLFF
TRBV5-5	TRBD1	TRBJ2-2	-	TGTGCCAGCAGCTTAGTTCCTGGCAGGGGGAGACTCGGGGCCGGGGAGCTGTTTTTT	CASSLVPGRGRLGAGELFF
TRBV6-5	-	TRBJ2-7	once	TGTGCCAGCAGCCCACAGGAGCGTGTACACGAGCAGTACTTC	CASSPQERVHEQYF
TRBV19	-	TRBJ2-2	-	TGTGCCAGTAAAGGCGGAGGGAACACCGGGGAGCTGTTTTTT	CASKGGGNTGELFF
TRBV7-2	-	TRBJ1-4	-	TGTGCCAGCAGCTTACGCTCAGGGCCAACTAATGAAAAACTGTTTTTT	CASSLRSGPTNEKLFF
TRBV28	TRBD2	TRBJ2-1	-	TGTGCCAGCAGTTTACCCCTGGGACTAGTCTCCTACAATGAGCAGTTCTTC	CASSLPLGLVSYNEQFF
TRBV4-2	-	TRBJ1-6	-	TGTGCCAGCAGCCAAGAGGAGGCTGGCTCCTATAATTCACCCCTCCACTTT	CASSQEEAGSYNSPLHF
TRBV18	-	TRBJ1-1	-	TGTGCCAGCTCACCGGGCCGAGTGAACACTGAAGCTTTCTTT	CASSPGRVNTEAFF
TRBV7-9	TRBD2	TRBJ2-1	-	TGTGCCAGCAGCTTAGTGGCTAGCGGGCAGTTCTTC	CASSLVASGQFF
TRBV28	TRBD2	TRBJ2-1	-	TGTGCCAGCAGTTTATGGCCGGGACTAGTGGGCAATGAGCAGTTCTTC	CASSLWPGLVGNEQFF
TRBV27	-	TRBJ1-1	-	TGTGCCAGCGTAAAACAGGGATCGGCTGAAGCTTTCTTT	CASVKQGSAEAFF